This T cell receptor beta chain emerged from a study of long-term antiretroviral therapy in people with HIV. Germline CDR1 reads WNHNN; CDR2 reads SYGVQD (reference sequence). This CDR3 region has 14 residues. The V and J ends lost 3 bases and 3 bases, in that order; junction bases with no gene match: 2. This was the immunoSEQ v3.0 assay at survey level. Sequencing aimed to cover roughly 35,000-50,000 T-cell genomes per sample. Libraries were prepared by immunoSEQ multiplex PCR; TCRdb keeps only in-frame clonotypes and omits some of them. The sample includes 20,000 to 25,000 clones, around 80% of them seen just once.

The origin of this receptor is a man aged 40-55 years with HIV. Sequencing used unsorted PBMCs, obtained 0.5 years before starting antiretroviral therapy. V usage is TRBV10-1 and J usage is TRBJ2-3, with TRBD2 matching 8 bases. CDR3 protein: CASSDTSGTDTQYF. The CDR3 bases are TGCGCCAGCAGTGATACTAGCGGAACAGATACGCAGTATTTT.